The 18 T cell receptor beta chains given below trace back to one sample, sequenced in a study of cytomegalovirus exposure and HLA in healthy donors. The PCR was carried out with 60 Vbeta primers and 13 Jbeta primers. The protocol was immunoSEQ multiplex PCR, while the TCRdb copy is restricted to in-frame clones and leaves out a portion. The profile shows more than 150,000 clones, approximately 84% of them singletons. Sequenced input: PBMCs. The receptors derive from a woman in her 30s in good health and CMV-seropositive.

This chain connects TRBV6-1 to TRBJ1-5; D is unresolved. Trimming took 0 bases from V and 9 from J, leaving 6 bases between them. CDR3 length equals 12 residues. CDR1 and CDR2 from the germline V gene are MNHNS and SASEGT. Written as DNA, the CDR3 is TGTGCCAGCAGTGAAGCGCGGGGGCCCCAGCATTTT. It codes for CASSEARGPQHF.

This rearrangement joins TRBV7-8 to TRBJ2-5, with D possibly TRBD1 on 6 matching bases. Germline V gene sequence: CDR1 SGHVS, CDR2 FQNEAQ. CDR3 size: 17 residues. V shed 5 bases and J shed 1 base, with 20 bases lying between them. CDR3 bases: TGTGCCAGCAGCGCAACGGGACACCTGTTAACCCAAGAGACCCAGTACTTC. Its translation: CASSATGHLLTQETQYF. The full variable domain, rest sourced from reference TRBV7-8 and TRBJ2-5, is GAGVSQSPRYKVAKRGQDVALRCDPISGHVSLFWYQQALGQGPEFLTYFQNEAQLDKSGLPSDRFFAERPEGSVSTLKIQRTQQEDSAVYLCASSATGHLLTQETQYFGPGTRLLVL.

The chain joins TRBV7-2 to TRBJ1-3, with 8 bases lining up with TRBD1. This CDR3 has 15 residues. V dropped 0 bases and J dropped 6; count of bases not matched to a gene: 4. Germline CDR1 is SGHTA and CDR2 is FQGNSA. CDR3 DNA: TGTGCCAGCAGCTTAGCGGCAGGGGGCGTAAACACCATATATTTT. It specifies CASSLAAGGVNTIYF.

The chain couples TRBV5-1 to TRBJ1-1, with D maybe TRBD1 (5 bases). CDR3 size: 13 residues. Looked up from germline, CDR1 is SGHRS and CDR2 is YFSETQ. V was shortened by 2 bases and J by 8 bases, with 13 bases between the two germline ends. In DNA, the CDR3 is TGCGCCAGCAGCTTTCGCCAGGGATGGGAAGCTTTCTTT. Protein product: CASSFRQGWEAFF.

The V gene is TRBV6-1, the J gene TRBJ2-7; D uncertain. With 7 bases removed from V and 1 base from J, the gap between germline ends came to 5 bases. Germline-derived CDR1 and CDR2 are MNHNS and SASEGT. This CDR3 spans 11 amino acids. CDR3 loop: CASTDSYEQYF. The DNA for the CDR3 is TGTGCCAGCACAGATTCCTACGAGCAGTACTTC.

This clone was recorded only once. The chain combines TRBV10-3 with TRBJ2-7; 10 positions match TRBD1. The V gene end was trimmed by 6 bases and the J gene end by 4 bases; junction bases not matched to a gene: 6. Germline CDR1 ENHRY, CDR2 SYGVKD. The CDR3 has 14 amino acids. CDR3 loop: CAISSGQGFYEQYF. The CDR3 DNA follows: TGTGCCATCAGCTCGGGACAGGGGTTTTACGAGCAGTACTTC.

The chain joins TRBV15 to TRBJ2-7; 7 nucleotides align to TRBD1. CDR1 is LNHNV and CDR2 is YYDKDF in the germline V gene (reference sequence). There are 14 residues in the CDR3. J lost 2 bases, V lost 1 base, and 2 bases had no gene match. The CDR3: CATSRGQGTYEQYF. Written as DNA, the CDR3 is TGTGCCACCAGCAGAGGACAGGGCACCTACGAGCAGTACTTC. Full variable domain (outside the CDR3, taken from reference TRBV15 and TRBJ2-7): DAMVIQNPRYQVTQFGKPVTLSCSQTLNHNVMYWYQQKSSQAPKLLFHYYDKDFNNEADTPDNFQSRRPNTSFCFLDIRSPGLGDTAMYLCATSRGQGTYEQYFGPGTRLTVT.

The rearrangement joins TRBV7-2 to TRBJ1-5, with D possibly TRBD1 on 6 matching bases. Per germline, CDR1 SGHTA and CDR2 FQGNSA. CDR3 length: 15 amino acids. Trimming stripped 2 bases from V and 7 bases from J, with 15 bases between. This CDR3 reads CASSLTGSLRQPQHF. CDR3 DNA sequence: TGTGCCAGCAGCTTAACAGGGAGTTTAAGGCAGCCCCAGCATTTT. Full variable domain (rest looked up from reference TRBV7-2 and TRBJ1-5): GAGVSQSPSNKVTEKGKDVELRCDPISGHTALYWYRQSLGQGLEFLIYFQGNSAPDKSGLPSDRFSAERTGGSVSTLTIQRTQQEDSAVYLCASSLTGSLRQPQHFGDGTRLSIL.

V usage is TRBV10-3 and J usage is TRBJ2-2, with 14 bases identical to TRBD2. Trimming took 9 bases from V and 0 from J; bases not matched to a gene: 3. CDR1 and CDR2 from the germline V gene are ENHRY and SYGVKD. This CDR3 region has 16 residues. Here the CDR3 DNA reads TGTGCCATAGGACTAGCGGGGGGCACGAACACCGGGGAGCTGTTTTTT. Translating it yields CAIGLAGGTNTGELFF.

The rearrangement links TRBV6-6 to TRBJ1-1, with D possibly being TRBD1 (6 bases). The germline gives CDR1 MNHNY, CDR2 SVGAGI (reference sequence). CDR3 length: 13 amino acids. V was pared by 8 bases and J by 2 bases, with 12 bases between. This CDR3 is CASVKGGNTEAFF. CDR3 DNA: TGTGCCAGCGTCAAAGGGGGAAACACTGAAGCTTTCTTT.

This clone was picked up a small number of times. The chain is built from TRBV18 and TRBJ1-5; TRBD1 aligns across 9 bases. Trimming removed 4 bases from V and 2 bases from J; junction bases left unmatched: 3. The CDR3 extends over 15 amino acids. Looked up from germline, CDR1 is KGHSH and CDR2 is LQKENI. The CDR3 is CASSLQGAGNQPQHF. CDR3 in DNA: TGTGCCAGCTCACTACAGGGGGCCGGCAATCAGCCCCAGCATTTT.

V is TRBV5-6 and J is TRBJ2-3; TRBD1 matches at 7 bases. Germline CDR1 and CDR2: SGHDT and YYEEEE. V was clipped by 1 base and J by 6 bases; unmatched bases: 5. The CDR3 is 14 residues long. The CDR3 DNA is TGTGCCAGCAGCTTGCCAGGGGGAAGGGATACGCAGTATTTT. Translating it yields CASSLPGGRDTQYF.

The rearrangement uses TRBV5-4 and TRBJ2-7, with TRBD2 as a possible D gene (6 bases). Trimming shortened V by 2 bases and J by 3 bases, and 15 bases separated the two germline ends. Per germline, CDR1 SGHNT and CDR2 YYREEE (reference sequence). The CDR3 is 15 amino acids. In DNA, the CDR3 is TGTGCCAGCAGCTTACGGCGGGGACTGGTCTACGAGCAGTACTTC. This encodes CASSLRRGLVYEQYF.

In this sample, this clone turned up a few times. The V gene is TRBV6-5, the J gene TRBJ1-1; 12 positions match TRBD1. The V and J ends lost 3 bases and 4 bases, in that order; junction bases with no gene match: 6. Germline CDR1 and CDR2: MNHEY and SVGAGI. The CDR3 consists of 16 residues. In DNA, the CDR3 is TGTGCCAGCAGTTATGGGGGACAGGGGGCTCGCACTGAAGCTTTCTTT. Its protein product is CASSYGGQGARTEAFF.

The chain links TRBV11-2 to TRBJ1-1, with a weak D call TRBD1 (6 bases). CDR1 is SGHAT, CDR2 FQNNGV, per germline. V lost 3 bases and J lost 1, with 6 bases in between. The CDR3 is made up of 13 amino acids. In DNA form, the CDR3 reads TGTGCCAGCAGCTTGGGGGCGAACACTGAAGCTTTCTTT. Translating gives CASSLGANTEAFF.

The rearrangement joins TRBV7-6 to TRBJ2-3, with D possibly being TRBD1 (5 bases). Germline CDR1 and CDR2: SGHVS and FNYEAQ. V gave up 2 bases and J gave up 2 bases, with 11 bases separating them. This CDR3 comprises 15 residues. The CDR3: CASSLRSRDTDTQYF. The CDR3 bases are TGTGCCAGCAGCTTACGGTCCAGGGACACAGATACGCAGTATTTT.

This rearrangement joins TRBV2 to TRBJ1-2; 10 nucleotides agree with TRBD1. CDR3 length: 17 amino acids. J was trimmed by 7 bases and V by 6 bases; bases with no gene match: 17. Germline loops: CDR1 SNHLY, CDR2 FYNNEI. The CDR3 protein is CASSGDRGRRGLGGYTF. Written as DNA, the CDR3 is TGTGCCAGCAGCGGGGACAGGGGCCGCAGGGGCCTAGGTGGCTACACCTTC. Based on the CDR3 plus reference TRBV2 and TRBJ1-2, the full variable domain is EPEVTQTPSHQVTQMGQEVILRCVPISNHLYFYWYRQILGQKVEFLVSFYNNEISEKSEIFDDQFSVERPDGSNFTLKIRSTKLEDSAMYFCASSGDRGRRGLGGYTFGSGTRLTVV.

V gene TRBV27 combines with J gene TRBJ1-5, with D hard to call. CDR3 size: 12 residues. Germline V lookup: CDR1 MNHEY, CDR2 SMNVEV (reference sequence). V lost 2 bases to trimming and J lost 7 bases, with 6 bases between them. The CDR3 sequence: CASSLIGQPQHF. The CDR3 DNA reads TGTGCCAGCAGTTTAATCGGGCAGCCCCAGCATTTT.